These 6 T cell receptor beta chains came from one sample sequenced in a study of a mutant IDH1 vaccine in newly diagnosed glioma. Assay: immunoSEQ multiplex PCR; the TCRdb copy retains only in-frame clones and omits some. The top ten hold approximately 7.4% of the sample, which has about 92,000 clones, approximately 83% seen once. Time point defined: baseline, week 1 (first vaccination visit). The treatment was: pre-vaccination baseline after standard-of-care therapy. Sequencing was performed on PBMCs, taken from a glioma patient treated with radiotherapy, temozolomide or both. The receptor set was obtained from a woman aged 45-60 years with glioma.

The chain employs TRBV5-1 and TRBJ1-5; no firm D call. Germline V gene data show CDR1 as SGHRS and CDR2 as YFSETQ. This CDR3 has 13 residues. V shed 2 bases and J shed 0 bases, with 3 bases lying between them. The CDR3 here is CASSLDSNQPQHF. Written as DNA, the CDR3 is TGCGCCAGCAGCTTAGATAGCAATCAGCCCCAGCATTTT.

The CDR3 sequence: CASSLAGGGAETQYF. In DNA form, the CDR3 reads TGTGCCAGCAGCTTGGCCGGCGGGGGGGCGGAGACCCAGTACTTC. V is TRBV5-4 and J is TRBJ2-5; 9 bases are a match to TRBD2. Germline V gives CDR1 SGHNT, CDR2 YYREEE (reference sequence). V trimming: 0 bases; J trimming: 5 bases; junction bases outside the gene matches: 5. The CDR3 runs 15 residues.

The chain combines TRBV15 with TRBJ2-7, with 7 bases that match TRBD1. V was pared by 4 bases and J by 5 bases, with 8 bases of the junction left unmatched. Germline values: CDR1 LNHNV, CDR2 YYDKDF (reference sequence). This CDR3 is 14 amino acids long. The CDR3 is CATSTRTGPDEQYF. CDR3 nucleotide sequence: TGTGCCACCAGCACCCGGACAGGACCCGACGAGCAGTACTTC.

The chain uses TRBV20-1 and TRBJ1-1; D may be TRBD1 (5 bases). This CDR3 contains 11 residues. Per germline, CDR1 DFQATT and CDR2 SNEGSKA (reference sequence). V dropped 3 bases and J dropped 8 bases, with 10 bases sitting between them. The CDR3, as DNA: TGCAGTGCTAGCGGGACCTTGGAAGCTTTCTTT. Its translation: CSASGTLEAFF.

The CDR3: CASSIPGQHNQPQHF. The CDR3 DNA follows: TGTGCCAGTAGTATTCCCGGACAGCACAATCAGCCCCAGCATTTT. The chain carries TRBV19 and TRBJ1-5; D may be TRBD1 (6 bases). Germline V gene lookup returns CDR1 LNHDA and CDR2 SQIVND (reference sequence). Deletions cut 3 bases from V and 3 bases from J, with 12 bases between. The CDR3 totals 15 residues.

The chain uses TRBV10-2 and TRBJ1-6, with unresolved D. The V end was cut by 4 bases, the J end by 9 bases, with 10 bases between. The CDR3 has 13 residues. The V gene's germline CDR1 is WSHSY and CDR2 SAAADI. The DNA of the CDR3 is TGCGCCAGCAGTGCGGGGTTCGGTTCACCCCTCCACTTT. Translated: CASSAGFGSPLHF.